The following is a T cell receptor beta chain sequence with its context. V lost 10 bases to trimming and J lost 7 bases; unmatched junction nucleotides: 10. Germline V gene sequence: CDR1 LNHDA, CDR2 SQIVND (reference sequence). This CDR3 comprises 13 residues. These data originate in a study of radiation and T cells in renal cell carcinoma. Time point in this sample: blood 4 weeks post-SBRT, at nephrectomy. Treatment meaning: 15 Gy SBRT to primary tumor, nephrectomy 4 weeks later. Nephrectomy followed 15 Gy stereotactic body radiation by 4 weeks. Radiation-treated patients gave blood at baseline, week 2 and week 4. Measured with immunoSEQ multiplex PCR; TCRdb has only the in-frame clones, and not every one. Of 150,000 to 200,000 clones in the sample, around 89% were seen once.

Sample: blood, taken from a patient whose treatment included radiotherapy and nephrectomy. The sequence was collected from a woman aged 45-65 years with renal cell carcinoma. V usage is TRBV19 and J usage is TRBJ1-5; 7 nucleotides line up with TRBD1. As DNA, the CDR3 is TGTGCCACTACCGACAGGGATGGGCAGCCCCAGCATTTT. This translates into CATTDRDGQPQHF.